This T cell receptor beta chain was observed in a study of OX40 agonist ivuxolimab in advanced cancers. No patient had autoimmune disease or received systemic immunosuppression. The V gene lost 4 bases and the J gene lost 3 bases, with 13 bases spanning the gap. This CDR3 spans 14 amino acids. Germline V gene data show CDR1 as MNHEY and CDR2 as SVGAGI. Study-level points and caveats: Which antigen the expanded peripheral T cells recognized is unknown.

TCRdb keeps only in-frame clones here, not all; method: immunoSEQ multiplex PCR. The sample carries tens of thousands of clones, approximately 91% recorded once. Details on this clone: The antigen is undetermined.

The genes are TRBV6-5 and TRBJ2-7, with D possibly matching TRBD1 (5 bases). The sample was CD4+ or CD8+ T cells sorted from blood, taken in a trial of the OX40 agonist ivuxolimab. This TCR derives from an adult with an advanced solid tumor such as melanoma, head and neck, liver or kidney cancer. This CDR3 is CASSFTGANYEQYF. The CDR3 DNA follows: TGTGCCAGCAGTTTCACAGGTGCCAACTACGAGCAGTACTTC.